This TCR beta chain was sequenced for a study of neoadjuvant anti-PD-1 for oral cavity cancer. Study context: Most patients had three to four biweekly doses of 3 mg/kg nivolumab before resection. Patients without progression received a fourth nivolumab dose around day 43, then surgical resection on days 50-56.

Worth noting for this clone: Its specificity is not known.

These newly diagnosed stage II-IVA oral cavity squamous cell carcinoma patients had no prior systemic or radiation treatment. V was pared by 5 bases and J by 6 bases, with 5 bases of the junction left unmatched. The CDR3 spans 14 residues. The V gene's germline CDR1 is MGHRA and CDR2 YSYEKL. General study findings and limits: Each response group had just a few patients in TCR analyses.

Clones were sequenced by immunoSEQ multiplex PCR, and TCRdb holds only the in-frame ones, with some missing. The sample contains about 80,000 clones, 84% of which appear only once. This sequence was found in a person between 40 and 85 years old with oral cavity squamous cell carcinoma. This sample comprised PBMCs, obtained before nivolumab (anti-PD-1) treatment. This chain links TRBV4-1 with TRBJ2-3; 10 nucleotides agree with TRBD1. Here the CDR3 reads CASSEGQGTDTQYF. Written as DNA, the CDR3 is TGCGCCAGCAGCGAGGGACAGGGGACCGATACGCAGTATTTT.